Below are 9 T cell receptor beta chains sequenced from a single sample in a study of post-analysis software for immune sequencing data. Points from the study as a whole: Several TRBV segments (TRBV5-6, TRBV5-1 and TRBV20-1 among them) occurred more frequently in patients than in controls.

Sequencing libraries made from TCR beta cDNA carried unique molecular identifiers. TCRdb called the PCR reads again in MiXCR, with one record for every CDR3 protein. The sample lists approximately 400,000 distinct CDR3 sequences, approximately 38% occurring once. These receptors' targets are unknown. The sequencing input was blood. The receptors stem from a girl aged 10 to 17 with multiple sclerosis.

This clonotype has more than one count but fewer than ten. The chain joins TRBV7-2 to TRBJ2-7; 8 bases agree with TRBD2. This CDR3 has 17 residues. V gave up 5 bases and J gave up 1 base; unmatched junction bases: 13. CDR1 is SGHTA, CDR2 FQGNSA, per germline. The CDR3 protein is CASSPPRGGRRSYEQYF. DNA for the CDR3: TGTGCCAGCAGCCCCCCTCGGGGGGGGCGAAGATCCTACGAGCAGTACTTC.

V usage is TRBV10-1 and J usage is TRBJ2-3; 9 nucleotides match TRBD1. Germline V gene sequence: CDR1 WNHNN, CDR2 SYGVQD (reference sequence). The junction had 7 bases not matched to a gene; V was cut back by 0 bases and J by 0 bases. The CDR3 is made up of 18 amino acids. The CDR3 protein is CASSESSGQGSSTDTQYF. CDR3 coding DNA: TGCGCCAGCAGTGAGTCTTCTGGACAGGGGAGCAGCACAGATACGCAGTATTTT.

The V gene is TRBV18, the J gene TRBJ2-3, with 7 bases that match TRBD2. Germline CDR1 is KGHSH and CDR2 is LQKENI. Trimming at V came to 3 bases and at J to 2 bases, leaving 11 bases not matched to a gene. The CDR3 is 17 amino acids. The CDR3 nucleotides are TGTGCCAGCTCACCGGCAGGTCTAGCGGCGTACACAGATACGCAGTATTTT. The encoded protein is CASSPAGLAAYTDTQYF. Full variable domain (rest looked up from reference TRBV18 and TRBJ2-3): NAGVMQNPRHLVRRRGQEARLRCSPMKGHSHVYWYRQLPEEGLKFMVYLQKENIIDESGMPKERFSAEFPKEGPSILRIQQVVRGDSAAYFCASSPAGLAAYTDTQYFGPGTRLTVL.

The chain carries TRBV5-1 and TRBJ2-2, with D possibly being TRBD1 (6 bases). CDR3 size: 16 residues. Germline V gene sequence: CDR1 SGHRS, CDR2 YFSETQ. Trimming took off 5 bases at V and 5 bases at J, with 19 bases between the two ends. CDR3 sequence: CASSPPQGIGTGELFF. CDR3 in DNA: TGCGCCAGCAGTCCACCCCAGGGGATTGGGACCGGGGAGCTGTTTTTT.

V usage is TRBV27 and J usage is TRBJ2-7; TRBD1 matches at 9 bases. The germline V gene has CDR1 MNHEY and CDR2 SMNVEV (reference sequence). This CDR3 has 15 residues. V lost 6 bases, J lost 2 bases, and 8 bases stayed unmatched. The CDR3 DNA follows: TGTGCCAGCAGCGAGCACCGGGACAGGGCCTACGAGCAGTACTTC. Residues: CASSEHRDRAYEQYF.

The chain joins TRBV5-1 to TRBJ1-1; the D is unclear. Trimming took 2 bases from V and 1 from J, leaving 15 bases between them. The CDR3 consists of 16 residues. Looked up from germline, CDR1 is SGHRS and CDR2 is YFSETQ. DNA for the CDR3: TGCGCCAGCAGCTTAAAGTGCCTCTCAAGGAACACTGAAGCTTTCTTT. It yields the protein CASSLKCLSRNTEAFF.

The V gene is TRBV10-3, the J gene TRBJ2-5; 7 nucleotides agree with TRBD2. Germline-derived CDR1 and CDR2 are ENHRY and SYGVKD. The CDR3 spans 13 residues. V dropped 5 bases and J dropped 2; count of bases not matched to a gene: 2. CDR3 sequence reads: CAISQAGQETQYF. In DNA, the CDR3 is TGTGCCATCAGTCAAGCGGGGCAAGAGACCCAGTACTTC.

This clonotype showed up just a few times. The genes are TRBV4-3 and TRBJ2-1, with unresolved D. The germline CDR1 and CDR2 sequences are LGHNA and YSLEER. This CDR3 is 14 amino acids long. Trimming took 4 bases from V and 7 from J, leaving 14 bases between them. The CDR3 sequence is CASSRNAETNEQFF. The CDR3 DNA follows: TGCGCCAGCAGCCGAAACGCCGAAACTAATGAGCAGTTCTTC.

The rearrangement joins TRBV7-2 to TRBJ2-2; D may be TRBD2 (6 bases). Germline values: CDR1 SGHTA, CDR2 FQGNSA. V dropped 5 bases and J dropped 4 bases, with 17 bases sitting between them. The CDR3 spans 16 residues. The CDR3: CASSLVRRGGTGELFF. The CDR3 DNA reads as TGTGCCAGCAGCCTAGTCCGGCGGGGAGGCACCGGGGAGCTGTTTTTT.